Here is one T cell receptor (beta chain) with its context. Its matching antigen is unknown. This sample was taken from a study of blood T cells in healthy people across ages. Study-wide background: There was about one barcoded beta molecule captured by template switching per two T cells. Study-wide results and caveats: Diversity figures derived from one million T cells were judged to underestimate the true value.

The use of a sample-barcoded 5' primer and a J-beta primer mix characterized a second PCR of about 7 to 12 cycles. Researchers report that a template-switch adaptor with 12 random nucleotides tagged each cDNA molecule. Each CDR3 protein is one row after TCRdb ran MiXCR on the 5' RACE reads. Found here are more than 1,400,000 distinct CDR3 sequences, about 40% of them singletons; the top ten hold 6.5% to 10%. The CDR3 is 15 amino acids. Germline assignment: CDR1 SGHRS and CDR2 YFSETQ. V shed 4 bases, J shed 0 bases, and the junction held 3 bases outside the gene matches. Each individual donor underwent a draw of approximately 10 milliliters of peripheral blood.

This TCR came from a woman aged 18 to 35 in good health. The rearrangement links TRBV5-1 to TRBJ2-7; 11 positions match TRBD2. The sequenced material came from blood. CDR3 in amino acids: CASSQTSGDSYEQYF. DNA of the CDR3: TGCGCCAGCAGCCAGACTAGCGGGGACTCCTACGAGCAGTACTTC.